This TCR beta chain was obtained from a study of T cells after posttransplantation cyclophosphamide. The method was immunoSEQ multiplex PCR; TCRdb's version includes in-frame clones alone and lacks a portion of them. Of about 18,000 clones detected, over 80% appear once; the ten largest clones hold under 10%. Germline V CDR1 and CDR2: SGHAT, FQDESV (reference sequence). The length of the CDR3 is 15 residues. V lost 5 bases to trimming and J lost 12 bases; unmatched junction nucleotides: 14. Study-wide points: Donor-recipient repertoire similarity was low at 1-2 months, rising over year one. After PTCy, TRB diversity resembled that of CNI/methotrexate controls.

As for this clone: No antigen is known for it.

The chain has TRBV11-1 and TRBJ2-1; TRBD2 matches at 9 bases. The TCR comes from a man younger than 45 in good health and a related stem cell transplant donor. Sequencing was carried out using memory CD4+ T cells sorted from blood. CDR3 bases: TGTGCCAGCAGCCTACATGGCGGGGGGGCCGTGGGGCAGTTCTTC. It codes for CASSLHGGGAVGQFF.